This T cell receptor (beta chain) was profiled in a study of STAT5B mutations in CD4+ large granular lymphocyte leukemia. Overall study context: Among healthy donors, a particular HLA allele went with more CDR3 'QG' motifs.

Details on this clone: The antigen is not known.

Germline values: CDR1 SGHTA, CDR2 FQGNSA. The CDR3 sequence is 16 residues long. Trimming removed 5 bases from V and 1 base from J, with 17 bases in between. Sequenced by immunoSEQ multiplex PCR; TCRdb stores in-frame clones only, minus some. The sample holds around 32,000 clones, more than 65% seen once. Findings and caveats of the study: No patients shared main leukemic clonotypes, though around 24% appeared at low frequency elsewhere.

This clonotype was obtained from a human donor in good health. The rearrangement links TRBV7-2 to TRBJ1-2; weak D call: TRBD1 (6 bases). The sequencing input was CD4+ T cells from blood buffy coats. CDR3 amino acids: CASSPRVTGVNYGYTF. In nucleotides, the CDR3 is TGTGCCAGCAGCCCACGAGTGACAGGAGTTAACTATGGCTACACCTTC.